This T cell receptor beta chain comes out of a study of T cell responses to AZD1222 COVID-19 vaccine. Sequencing used immunoSEQ multiplex PCR; TCRdb keeps in-frame clones, though not all of them. The sample lists around 180,000 clones; 85% to 90% were seen once. Specimen: peripheral blood, collected on day 0 of MenACWY control vaccination. This clonotype originated in an adult in good health.

The chain's CDR3 is CASSLLNGLGTEAFF. Here the CDR3 DNA reads TGTGCCAGCAGTTTATTAAACGGGTTGGGCACTGAAGCTTTCTTT. V and J are TRBV28 and TRBJ1-1; D uncertain. This CDR3 is built from 15 residues. The germline V gene encodes CDR1 MDHEN and CDR2 SYDVKM. V lost 1 base, J lost 4 bases, and 13 bases lay in between.